These T cell receptor beta chains were read from a single sample in a study of shared clonotypes between healthy human individuals. The table came from immunoSEQ multiplex PCR; TCRdb's copy has only in-frame clones and leaves some out. The sample carries over a million clones, approximately 98.5% recorded once. Material for sequencing was naive CD4+ T cells sorted from blood. The receptors here all came from a man aged 25 to 45 in good health. Each CDR3 is given with its conserved first and last residue. The D gene is left open where the match is weak.

j_call v_call d_call cdr3_aa
TRBJ1-4 TRBV18 - CASSQVNEKLFF
TRBJ2-1 TRBV7-2 - CASSLVPTPGSYNEQFF
TRBJ2-5 TRBV11-2 - CASSHSARGYQETQYF
TRBJ2-7 TRBV6-5 TRBD2 CASTPPGGPYEQYF
TRBJ1-2 TRBV30 TRBD1 CAWSAGGITYTF
TRBJ2-7 TRBV7-9 - CASSLGSGGPGEQYF
TRBJ2-7 TRBV11-2 TRBD2 CASNTRGTSGVYEQYF
TRBJ2-1 TRBV20-1 - CSARYSTEQFF
TRBJ2-7 TRBV11-2 TRBD2 CASSLAGPGGTYEQYF
TRBJ1-1 TRBV2 - CASSDPGEVTEAFF
TRBJ2-1 TRBV5-6 TRBD1 CASSLVDRPNNEQFF
TRBJ1-1 TRBV13 - CASSLGSQVLSMNTEAFF
TRBJ1-4 TRBV7-9 TRBD1 CASSRAGNRGLEKLFF
TRBJ1-3 TRBV6-1 - CASTIGGETTIYF
TRBJ1-2 TRBV18 - CASSPPSIGRTYGYTF
TRBJ2-1 TRBV9 TRBD1 CASSVRDRGYNEQFF
TRBJ1-5 TRBV6-1 TRBD1 CASSNGQGSNQPQHF
TRBJ2-7 TRBV11-2 TRBD2 CASSLSGVQQYF
TRBJ2-5 TRBV5-1 - CASSLLASETQYF
TRBJ2-5 TRBV9 TRBD2 CASSVGTGGPVFQETQYF
TRBJ2-1 TRBV29-1 TRBD1 CSANRGHEQFF
TRBJ2-1 TRBV14 TRBD2 CASSQVAGGRADEQFF
TRBJ2-3 TRBV28 TRBD2 CASSFLSGRAGADTQYF
TRBJ2-7 TRBV28 TRBD1 CASSSITGTGTYEQYF
TRBJ1-2 TRBV11-1 TRBD1 CASSEAGGVWGYTF
TRBJ2-1 TRBV7-3 - CASSSMSLARGANEQFF
TRBJ1-1 TRBV28 TRBD1 CASTLDRVTEAFF
TRBJ2-1 TRBV5-8 - CASSVTDGSYNEQFF